The TCR beta chain under discussion was sequenced for a study of cytotoxic CD8 clonotypes in ibrutinib-treated CLL. As for the study in general: The samples contained 250,000 to 300,000 productive templates on average. They also contained an average of approximately 100,000 productive rearrangements. Study-level results: Treatment saw public clonotypes, which were uncommon, either contract or stay stable. Baseline clonality, higher than in age-matched healthy donors, tracked circulating CD8+ T-cell counts.

As input for TCR beta libraries, approximately 1.9 micrograms of genomic DNA came from cryopreserved PBMCs. Germline CDR1 SGHTA, CDR2 FQGNSA. This CDR3 is built from 14 residues. Trimming left V 5 bases short and J 3 bases short, with 14 bases between. About this clone itself: Its antigen is unidentified.

Repertoires were generated with immunoSEQ multiplex PCR, while TCRdb's copy carries only in-frame clones and drops some. Altogether roughly 150,000 clones are present, roughly 80% being singletons, with the ten largest covering about 4.6%. The sequence was obtained from a human donor with chronic lymphocytic leukemia. The V gene is TRBV7-2, the J gene TRBJ2-7; D perhaps matches TRBD2 (6 bases). Sequences were derived from PBMCs, sampled after 24 months of ibrutinib treatment. CDR3 DNA sequence: TGTGCCAGCAGCCGTCGGGAGACCTTCTACGAGCAGTACTTC. Protein product: CASSRRETFYEQYF.